The present entry profiles one T cell receptor beta chain with its context. The record originates from a study of blood T cell repertoires in COVID-19. Study-wide background: The samples span acute and convalescent COVID-19 from the United States, Italy and Spain.

Authors' processing steps: Reference gene primer amplification gave nucleated cell count estimates. Here immunoSEQ multiplex PCR was the method, and the copy in TCRdb shows in-frame clones only, minus some. Clone size and V and J calls were adopted from that table, with D and trimming inferred from the DNA. The profile shows 350,000 to 550,000 clones, around 90% of them singletons. The receptor was derived from a young woman with acute COVID-19. Material: PBMCs or T cells enriched from blood (not recorded which).

CDR3 DNA: TGTGCCAGCAGCATTGGGACTTTGAGAACTAATGAAAAACTGTTTTTT. Amino acids: CASSIGTLRTNEKLFF. The chain employs TRBV7-9 and TRBJ1-4; TRBD1 is a possible D gene (5 bases). The CDR3 covers 16 residues. The V and J ends lost 5 bases and 1 base respectively, with 14 bases between them. Germline V gene lookup returns CDR1 SEHNR and CDR2 FQNEAQ (reference sequence).